This TCR beta chain was sequenced during a study of T cell repertoires in aging, cancer and after chemotherapy (dated by TCRdb to the late 2010s). Regarding the research as a whole: The donors fell into six age groups ranging from 30 or younger to 70 or older, and each group had at least three individuals. Control TCR repertoires from healthy donors were recorded over several months to years, and clear clonal overlap was observed across re-sampling. The full dataset contained around 8.2 million TCR reads. Peripheral blood TCR beta repertoires from healthy donors and cancer patients were profiled to examine immunoaging and T cell reconstitution after chemotherapy. Alongside 95 healthy donors serving as a reference group, the cohort included approximately 220 cancer patients, of whom some 91 had hematological cancers and approximately 120 had solid cancers.

In its sample, this clonotype was seen a few times. The specificity of this receptor is unknown. One base away there is no much larger clone; base qualities are not given. Using a mixed TRB-A/B primer pool, multiplex touch-down PCR amplified rearranged TRB sequences covering the V, D and J segments. Illumina adapters and sample indices were added to the amplicons in two consecutive PCR reactions performed with Phusion HS II polymerase. After gel purification with the NucleoSpin Gel and PCR Clean-up kit, the amplicons were checked using Qubit and an Agilent 2100 Bioanalyzer. The libraries were sequenced on an Illumina MiSeq with 600-cycle, single-indexed, paired-end runs. In the paper's pipeline: Processing of the TRB sequences was carried out with MiXCR versions 2.12 and 3.0.5. Each unique CDR3 nucleotide sequence was treated as one clone, and only productive sequences with two or more reads were kept. The repertoire metrics were Shannon diversity, evenness, clonality (defined as one minus evenness), and alpha-parameterized diversity profiles covering alpha 0 to 5. Generation probabilities of clones in paired pre- and post-chemotherapy samples were computed with the IGoR algorithm. Through fastp at Q25 and MiXCR, TCRdb rebuilt clones from the public reads, retaining in-frame beta chains. Identical CDR3 proteins give one entry, which carries the most common genes and DNA. The V and J calls and clone size are TCRdb's, not the authors'. Recorded for this sample are roughly 8,600 distinct CDR3 sequences; 25% to 40% of them occurred a single time. Over 8.5% of the sample is taken by the ten largest.

The full study reports these points: According to the authors, the repertoire data do not allow conclusions to be drawn about immunological memory after chemotherapy. Untreated patients with hematological or solid cancers showed significantly lower blood TCR diversity and higher clonality than age-matched healthy donors. Median generation probability increased over the chemotherapy interval in both cancer cohorts, suggesting repertoire reconstitution through rebound thymic output. In healthy donors, the decline in TCR diversity with age was mainly explained by loss of richness, whereas in cancer patients loss of evenness was also found to contribute.

Measured from the cysteine to the phenylalanine, the CDR3 is 14 residues long. Only the CDR3 region is kept as DNA, spanning 42 bases read in frame from base 1. Looking up the germline V gene yields CDR1 MNHEY and CDR2 SVGEGT. V and J lose 0 bases and 7 bases, and a span of 9 bases separates them. Instead of sorted cells or RNA, genomic DNA extracted from peripheral blood served as the source for amplifying TCR beta rearrangements. The clonotype originates from a human donor in good health. The chain uses TRBV6-2 or TRBV6-3 and TRBJ2-2; the D segment cannot be called with confidence. The specimen sequenced was blood. CDR3 sequence: CASSYSGAIGELFF. The nucleotides are TGTGCCAGCAGTTACTCGGGCGCCATCGGGGAGCTGTTTTTT.